This is a list of T cell receptor beta chains from one sample in a study of blood T cell repertoires in COVID-19. Libraries were prepared by immunoSEQ multiplex PCR; TCRdb keeps only in-frame clonotypes and omits some of them. The sample has about 170,000 clones; 85% to 90% are singletons. What was sequenced was peripheral blood. The receptors here all came from a woman aged 55-69 years with COVID-19, enrolled during active disease. Both conserved end residues are part of each CDR3. Fields, in order: V gene, J gene, CDR3 protein.

TRBV2	TRBJ2-3	CASRSSSGTDTQYF
TRBV12-3/TRBV12-4	TRBJ2-4	CASSQGERNIQYF
TRBV9	TRBJ2-3	CASSLRLAGTDTQYF
TRBV7-3	TRBJ2-3	CASSPEAGAPDTQYF
TRBV4-3	TRBJ2-5	CASSQVADRRRETQYF
TRBV19	TRBJ2-2	CASSITGSHGELFF
TRBV19	TRBJ2-7	CASSTRPGQSYEQYF
TRBV6-2/TRBV6-3	TRBJ2-7	CASSNLGAGISYEQYF
TRBV4-3	TRBJ1-5	CASSRDYGTGYQPQHF
TRBV24-1	TRBJ2-2	CATKLGTTNTGELFF
TRBV5-1	TRBJ1-2	CASSLSARGDYGYTF
TRBV4-3	TRBJ2-7	CASSQATSGSAYEQYF
TRBV7-2	TRBJ1-6	CASSSSRDSPLHF
TRBV24-1	TRBJ2-7	CATSGGGIYEQYF
TRBV7-8	TRBJ2-3	CASSAGQGRTSGQTQYF
TRBV18	TRBJ2-1	CASSPRTSGSLAYNEQFF
TRBV27	TRBJ1-5	CASSVDRSGNQPQHF
TRBV3-1/TRBV3-2	TRBJ2-7	CASSQDRRGLQYF
TRBV2	TRBJ2-2	CARGGLAGTGELFF
TRBV7-6	TRBJ2-7	CASSPTGGEQYF
TRBV5-1	TRBJ2-7	CASSQGWTYEQYF
TRBV19	TRBJ2-7	CASSIVPTGVEQYF